These 2 T cell receptor beta chains were all obtained from the same sample, sequenced in a study of shared clonotypes between healthy human individuals. Naive CD8 cells were CD45RO-negative, positively selected for CCR7, excluding terminally differentiated effector memory CD45RA+ cells. Clones were read by immunoSEQ multiplex PCR, and TCRdb kept only the in-frame ones, dropping some. The repertoire holds hundreds of thousands of clones, approximately 96% seen once, with over 0.1% in the top ten. Sequenced input: naive CD8+ T cells sorted from blood. The receptors originated from a woman aged 25 to 39 in good health.

The gene calls are TRBV5-1 and TRBJ2-7; 7 bases are shared with TRBD2. This CDR3 has 12 amino acids. CDR1 is SGHRS and CDR2 is YFSETQ in the germline V gene. The J segment lost 7 bases and the V segment lost 4 bases, leaving 5 bases of the junction unmatched. CDR3 sequence (DNA): TGCGCCAGCAGCCGCGTGGGAGGGGAGCAGTACTTC. It encodes CASSRVGGEQYF.

This clone was seen more than once but under ten times. J is TRBJ1-2 and V is TRBV11-2; 10 bases agree with TRBD1. The CDR3 runs 13 residues. J was trimmed by 7 bases and V by 3 bases; bases with no gene match: 2. Germline V gene sequence: CDR1 SGHAT, CDR2 FQNNGV. CDR3 sequence: CASSFGTGAGYTF. The CDR3 DNA is TGTGCCAGCAGCTTTGGGACAGGGGCTGGCTACACCTTC.